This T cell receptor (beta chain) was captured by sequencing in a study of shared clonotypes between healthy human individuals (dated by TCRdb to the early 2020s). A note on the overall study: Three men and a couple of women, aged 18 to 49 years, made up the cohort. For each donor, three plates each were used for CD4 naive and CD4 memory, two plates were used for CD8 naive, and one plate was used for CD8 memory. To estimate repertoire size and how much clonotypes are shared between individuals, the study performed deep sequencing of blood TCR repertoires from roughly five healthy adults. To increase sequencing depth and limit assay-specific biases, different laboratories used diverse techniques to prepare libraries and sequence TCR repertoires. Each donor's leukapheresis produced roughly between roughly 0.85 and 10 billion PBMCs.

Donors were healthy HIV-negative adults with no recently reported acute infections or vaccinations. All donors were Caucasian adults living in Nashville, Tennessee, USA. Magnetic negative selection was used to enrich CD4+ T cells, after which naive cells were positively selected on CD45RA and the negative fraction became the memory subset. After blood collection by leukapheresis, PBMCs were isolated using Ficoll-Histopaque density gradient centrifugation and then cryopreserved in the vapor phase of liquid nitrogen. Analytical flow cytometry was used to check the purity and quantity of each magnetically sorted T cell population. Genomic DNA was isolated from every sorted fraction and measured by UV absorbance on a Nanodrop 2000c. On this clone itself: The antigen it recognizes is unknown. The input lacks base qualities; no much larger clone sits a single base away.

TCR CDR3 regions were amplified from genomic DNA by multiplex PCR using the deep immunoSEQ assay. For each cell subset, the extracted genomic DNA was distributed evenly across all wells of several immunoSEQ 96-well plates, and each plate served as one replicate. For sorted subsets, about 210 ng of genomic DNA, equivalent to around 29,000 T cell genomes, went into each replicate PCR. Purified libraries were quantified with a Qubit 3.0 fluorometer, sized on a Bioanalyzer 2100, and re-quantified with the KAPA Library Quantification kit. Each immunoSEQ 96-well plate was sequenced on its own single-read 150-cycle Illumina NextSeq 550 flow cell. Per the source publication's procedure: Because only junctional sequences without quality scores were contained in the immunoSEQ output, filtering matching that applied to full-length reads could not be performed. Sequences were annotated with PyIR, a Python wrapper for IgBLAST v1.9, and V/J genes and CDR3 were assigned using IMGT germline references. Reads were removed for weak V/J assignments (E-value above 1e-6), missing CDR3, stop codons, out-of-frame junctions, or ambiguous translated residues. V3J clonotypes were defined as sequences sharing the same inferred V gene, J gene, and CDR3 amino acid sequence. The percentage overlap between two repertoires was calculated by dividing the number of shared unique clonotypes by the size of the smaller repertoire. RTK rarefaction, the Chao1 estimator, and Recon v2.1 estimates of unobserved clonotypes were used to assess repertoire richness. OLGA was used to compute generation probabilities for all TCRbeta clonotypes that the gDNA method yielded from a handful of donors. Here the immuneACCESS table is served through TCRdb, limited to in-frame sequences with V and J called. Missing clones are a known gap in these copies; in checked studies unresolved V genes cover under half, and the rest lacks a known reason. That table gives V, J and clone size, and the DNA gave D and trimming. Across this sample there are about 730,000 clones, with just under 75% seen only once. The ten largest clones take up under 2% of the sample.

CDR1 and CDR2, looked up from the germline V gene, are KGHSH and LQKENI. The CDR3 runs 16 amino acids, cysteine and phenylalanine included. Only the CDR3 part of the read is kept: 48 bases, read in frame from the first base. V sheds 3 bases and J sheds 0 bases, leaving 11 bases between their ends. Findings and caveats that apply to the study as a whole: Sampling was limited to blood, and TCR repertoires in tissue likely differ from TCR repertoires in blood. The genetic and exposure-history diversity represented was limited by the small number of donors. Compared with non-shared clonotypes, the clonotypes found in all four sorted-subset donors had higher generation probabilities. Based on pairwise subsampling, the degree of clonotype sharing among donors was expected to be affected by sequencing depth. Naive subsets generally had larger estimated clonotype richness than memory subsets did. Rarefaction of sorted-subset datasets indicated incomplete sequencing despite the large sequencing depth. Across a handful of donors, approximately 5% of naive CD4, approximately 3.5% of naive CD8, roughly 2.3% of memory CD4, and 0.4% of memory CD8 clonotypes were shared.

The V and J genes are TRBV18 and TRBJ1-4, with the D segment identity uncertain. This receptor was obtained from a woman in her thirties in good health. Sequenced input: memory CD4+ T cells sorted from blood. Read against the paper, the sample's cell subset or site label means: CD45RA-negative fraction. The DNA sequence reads TGTGCCAGCTCACCTCGTCAGGTTTCAACTAATGAAAAACTGTTTTTT. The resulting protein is CASSPRQVSTNEKLFF.